One sample yielded the 32 T cell receptor beta chains listed below, sequenced in a study of metastatic and nonmetastatic thyroid tumors. There were no patients who had received any treatment before thyroid surgery. From the PCR reads, TCRdb re-called clones with MiXCR. This sample has approximately 16,000 clones, with about 12% found just once. The specimen was tumor tissue. The receptors here all came from a female donor with papillary thyroid cancer or a benign thyroid nodule (not recorded which). Some clones in this sample may be carry-over from other donors' samples.

This clone has ten or more counts. The V and J genes are TRBV11-1 and TRBJ1-1, with TRBD1 matching over 8 bases. The germline CDR1 and CDR2 sequences are SGHAT and FQDESV (reference sequence). After removal of 5 bases from V and 4 bases from J, the junction contained 18 bases not matched to a gene. CDR3 length: 18 residues. The CDR3 sequence is CASSLRTGIGGSGTEAFF. Here the CDR3 DNA reads TGTGCCAGCAGCCTCCGGACAGGGATAGGTGGCAGCGGCACTGAAGCTTTCTTT. The full variable domain, with the rest looked up from reference TRBV11-1 and TRBJ1-1, is EAEVAQSPRYKITEKSQAVAFWCDPISGHATLYWYRQILGQGPELLVQFQDESVVDDSQLPKDRFSAERLKGVDSTLKIQPAELGDSAMYLCASSLRTGIGGSGTEAFFGQGTRLTVV.

In this sample, this clone turned up a few times. One base away lies a much larger clone, so this may be a sequencing read error. The chain has TRBV6-5 and TRBJ2-5, with D tentatively TRBD1 (6 bases). Trimming left V 0 bases short and J 1 base short, with 12 bases between. Per the germline V gene, CDR1 is MNHEY and CDR2 is SVGAGI. CDR3 length: 16 amino acids. This CDR3 is CASSYSARGGQETQYF. The CDR3 DNA follows: TGTGCCAGCAGTTACTCGGCCAGAGGGGGCCAAGAGACCCAGTACTTC.

This clone was recorded many times. This rearrangement joins TRBV6-2 or TRBV6-3 to TRBJ2-1; 9 nucleotides agree with TRBD1. The CDR3 extends over 14 amino acids. From germline, CDR1 is MNHEY and CDR2 SVGEGT. V gave up 5 bases and J gave up 7 bases; unmatched junction bases: 6. The CDR3 coding sequence is TGTGCCAGCAGTAGAACCGGGACAGGGAATGAGCAGTTCTTC. The encoded protein is CASSRTGTGNEQFF.

This clone was seen more than once but under ten times. One base away lies a much larger clone, so this may be a sequencing read error. Other DNA sequences in this specimen translate into the identical CDR3. V usage is TRBV10-3 and J usage is TRBJ2-5; 9 bases are shared with TRBD1. CDR1 and CDR2 from the germline V gene are ENHRY and SYGVKD. This CDR3 has 16 residues. The junction had 8 bases not matched to a gene; V was cut back by 4 bases and J by 2 bases. The CDR3 sequence: CAISGTPGTGQETQYF. The CDR3 region has the DNA TGTGCCATCAGTGGCACCCCGGGGACAGGGCAAGAGACCCAGTACTTC.

This clone was seen repeatedly, ten times or more. The V call is TRBV20-1, the J call TRBJ2-5; weak D call: TRBD1 (6 bases). This CDR3 region has 13 residues. Between the trimmed V and J ends, which lost 0 bases and 3 bases, there was a span of 8 bases. The germline V gene has CDR1 DFQATT and CDR2 SNEGSKA (reference sequence). The CDR3 reads CSAREWTEETQYF. Here the CDR3 DNA reads TGCAGTGCTAGAGAATGGACAGAAGAGACCCAGTACTTC.

This clone was seen repeatedly, ten times or more. The chain combines TRBV30 with TRBJ2-2; D call uncertain. Germline assignment: CDR1 GTSNPN and CDR2 SVGIG (reference sequence). This CDR3 has 13 amino acids. The ends were cut back, 3 bases at V and 6 bases at J, with 11 bases in the middle. The CDR3 region has the DNA TGTGCCTGGAGCTCTAGGTCCGCCGGGGAGCTGTTTTTT. Its translation is CAWSSRSAGELFF.

The chain couples TRBV2 to TRBJ1-5, with no clear D. CDR3 length equals 17 residues. Trimming took off 3 bases at V and 0 bases at J, with 15 bases between the two ends. Germline values: CDR1 SNHLY, CDR2 FYNNEI. The DNA of the CDR3 is TGTGCCAGCAGTGACGGGATCTATGGCTATAGCAATCAGCCCCAGCATTTT. Residues: CASSDGIYGYSNQPQHF.

This clone was seen repeatedly, ten times or more. V gene TRBV20-1 combines with J gene TRBJ2-3; D gene ambiguous. From germline, CDR1 is DFQATT and CDR2 SNEGSKA (reference sequence). Between the trimmed V and J ends, which lost 0 bases and 4 bases, there was a span of 5 bases. CDR3 length: 12 amino acids. CDR3 in amino acids: CSAREKSDTQYF. The CDR3 region has the DNA TGCAGTGCTAGAGAGAAATCAGATACGCAGTATTTT.

This clone is medium-sized in the sample. This chain connects TRBV7-3 to TRBJ2-3; TRBD1 matches 8 bases. The J segment lost 2 bases and the V segment lost 6 bases, leaving 10 bases of the junction unmatched. CDR1 is SGHTA and CDR2 is FQGTGA in the germline V gene. The CDR3 totals 16 residues. Written as DNA, the CDR3 is TGTGCCAGCAGTTCCGCCGGGACAGGTGTCACAGATACGCAGTATTTT. As protein: CASSSAGTGVTDTQYF.

V is TRBV6-1 and J is TRBJ2-2; TRBD1 or TRBD2 may be the D gene (5 bases each). The CDR3 spans 15 residues. CDR1 is MNHNS and CDR2 is SASEGT in the germline V gene. V lost 2 bases and J lost 6, with 13 bases in between. The CDR3: CASSETGPASGELFF. Here the CDR3 DNA reads TGTGCCAGCAGTGAAACGGGACCAGCGTCCGGGGAGCTGTTTTTT.

At least ten counts were recorded for this clone. V is TRBV25-1 and J is TRBJ1-3; D not certain. Trimming shortened V by 1 base and J by 0 bases, and 13 bases separated the two germline ends. The germline V gene has CDR1 MGHDK and CDR2 SYGVNS. CDR3 length equals 17 residues. The CDR3 DNA reads TGTGCCAGCAGTGAATCCCTAGGACGGAGCTCTGGAAACACCATATATTTT. Amino acids: CASSESLGRSSGNTIYF.

This clone showed up many times. The chain is built from TRBV29-1 and TRBJ1-2; D is perhaps TRBD1 (6 bases). Trimming stripped 7 bases from V and 6 bases from J, with 24 bases between. Germline V gene data show CDR1 as SQVTM and CDR2 as ANQGSEA. This CDR3 region has 15 residues. The CDR3 DNA follows: TGCAGCGCTGATCCTTCAAACAGGGCCATTAATGGCTACACCTTC. Protein: CSADPSNRAINGYTF. Variable domain in full (rest from reference TRBV29-1 and TRBJ1-2): SAVISQKPSRDICQRGTSLTIQCQVDSQVTMMFWYRQQPGQSLTLIATANQGSEATYESGFVIDKFPISRPNLTFSTLTVSNMSPEDSSIYLCSADPSNRAINGYTFGSGTRLTVV.

This clone was observed at least ten times. CDR3 amino acids: CASSRRGIIQYF. CDR3 nucleotides: TGTGCCAGCAGCCGCAGGGGGATCATTCAGTACTTC. The V call is TRBV6-4, the J call TRBJ2-4; 7 positions agree with TRBD1. Germline trimming cut 6 bases from V and 9 bases from J; bases unmatched to any gene: 5. CDR3 length equals 12 residues. Germline lookup yields CDR1 MRHNA and CDR2 SNTAGT.

This clone came up a few times. V is TRBV15 and J is TRBJ1-5, with a weak D call TRBD1 (5 bases). The CDR3 sequence is 12 residues long. Germline-derived CDR1 and CDR2 are LNHNV and YYDKDF (reference sequence). V was shortened by 5 bases and J by 7 bases, with 9 bases between the two germline ends. CDR3 residues: CATSPGDQPQHF. CDR3 coding DNA: TGTGCCACCAGCCCCGGGGACCAGCCCCAGCATTTT.

This clone was seen ten or more times. V gene TRBV6-1 combines with J gene TRBJ1-2; 9 bases are shared with TRBD1. Germline assignment: CDR1 MNHNS and CDR2 SASEGT. V shed 5 bases and J 6 bases; nucleotides not matched to a gene: 7. CDR3 length equals 14 residues. The CDR3 spells CASSLIGTGNGYTF. In DNA, the CDR3 is TGTGCCAGCAGTTTGATAGGGACAGGGAATGGCTACACCTTC.

This clone is medium-sized. The rearrangement uses TRBV15 and TRBJ2-7; D remains ambiguous. Per germline, CDR1 LNHNV and CDR2 YYDKDF (reference sequence). The CDR3 runs 14 residues. Trimming stripped 0 bases from V and 2 bases from J, with 8 bases between. The CDR3: CATSRDFTAYEQYF. In nucleotides, the CDR3 is TGTGCCACCAGCAGAGATTTTACAGCCTACGAGCAGTACTTC.

There are many counts of this clone. V and J are TRBV7-6 and TRBJ2-7, with 9 nucleotides matching TRBD1. The CDR3 covers 14 residues. CDR1 SGHVS and CDR2 FNYEAQ come from the germline V gene. J was trimmed by 6 bases and V by 1 base; bases with no gene match: 4. CDR3 sequence: CASSLDTGGFEQYF. The CDR3 nucleotides read TGTGCCAGCAGCTTAGACACAGGGGGCTTCGAGCAGTACTTC.

This clone has ten or more counts. The V gene is TRBV13, the J gene TRBJ2-5; 7 bases map to TRBD2. V lost 5 bases to trimming and J lost 1 base; unmatched junction nucleotides: 4. Germline V gene lookup returns CDR1 PRHDT and CDR2 FYEKMQ (reference sequence). The CDR3 is 14 amino acids. The CDR3 nucleotides read TGTGCCAGCAGCCTGGGGGGGGGCCAAGAGACCCAGTACTTC. Translation: CASSLGGGQETQYF.

This clone is termed medium-sized. The rearrangement links TRBV12-3 or TRBV12-4 to TRBJ2-2, with no clear D. Trimming took 7 bases from V and 5 from J, leaving 5 bases between them. This CDR3 comprises 11 residues. The CDR3 reads CASTQTGELFF. The CDR3 DNA reads as TGTGCCAGCACCCAGACCGGGGAGCTGTTTTTT.

Of note for this clone: The junction shows a germline mismatch at one end, possibly a read error. V and J are TRBV7-9 and TRBJ2-7; 9 bases agree with TRBD2. There are 14 residues in the CDR3. Germline CDR1 reads SEHNR; CDR2 reads FQNEAQ (reference sequence). CDR3 nucleotide sequence: TGTGCCAGCAGCTTAGGGACTAGCGCCTACAAGCAGTACTTC. Amino acids: CASSLGTSAYKQYF.

This clone was seen a few times. The J gene is TRBJ2-3, the V gene TRBV27, with TRBD2 identical over 16 bases. CDR3 length equals 18 residues. Per the germline V gene, CDR1 is MNHEY and CDR2 is SMNVEV (reference sequence). V gave up 5 bases and J gave up 0 bases; unmatched junction bases: 5. The CDR3 spells CASSPGTSGRGSTDTQYF. CDR3 DNA sequence: TGTGCCAGCAGTCCAGGGACTAGCGGGAGGGGGAGCACAGATACGCAGTATTTT.

By share of the sample, this clone is medium-sized. The chain uses TRBV3-1 and TRBJ2-1; D assignment may be TRBD1 or TRBD2 (5 bases each). Germline CDR1 and CDR2: LGHDT and YNNKEL (reference sequence). CDR3 length equals 11 residues. The V and J ends lost 8 bases and 7 bases respectively, with 9 bases between them. CDR3 sequence reads: CASGDGNEQFF. The DNA for the CDR3 is TGTGCCAGCGGGGACGGAAATGAGCAGTTCTTC.

This clone was counted at least ten times. This chain links TRBV9 with TRBJ2-2, with a tentative D call TRBD1 (5 bases). The CDR3 length is 15 residues. Deletions cut 0 bases from V and 8 bases from J, with 14 bases between. CDR1 and CDR2 from the germline V gene are SGDLS and YYNGEE. This CDR3 is CASSVGAGFVGELFF. For the CDR3, the DNA is TGTGCCAGCAGCGTAGGGGCAGGGTTTGTGGGGGAGCTGTTTTTT.

The table lists this clone with many counts. The chain combines TRBV5-1 with TRBJ1-4; no clear D. Per germline, CDR1 SGHRS and CDR2 YFSETQ. This CDR3 is 14 amino acids long. With 2 bases removed from V and 2 bases from J, the gap between germline ends came to 7 bases. The CDR3 nucleotides read TGCGCCAGCAGCTTCGGCGGCACTAATGAAAAACTGTTTTTT. Translated: CASSFGGTNEKLFF.

By share, this clone counts as medium-sized (0.01 to 0.1%). The chain has TRBV7-2 and TRBJ2-7, with 9 bases identical to TRBD2. Per the germline V gene, CDR1 is SGHTA and CDR2 is FQGNSA. This CDR3 comprises 15 residues. V lost 0 bases and J lost 2; bases outside the gene matches: 2. The CDR3 region is CASSLAASGAYEQYF. The CDR3 bases are TGTGCCAGCAGCTTAGCGGCTAGCGGGGCCTACGAGCAGTACTTC.

This clone was detected ten times or more. The CDR3: CASSLWGGRETQYF. The CDR3 DNA sequence: TGCGCCAGCAGCTTGTGGGGGGGAAGAGAGACCCAGTACTTC. This chain uses TRBV5-1 with TRBJ2-5; TRBD2 agrees at 7 bases. Germline CDR1 reads SGHRS; CDR2 reads YFSETQ. V was clipped by 1 base and J by 4 bases; unmatched bases: 4. The CDR3 extends over 14 amino acids.

This clone is large by share. The chain recombines TRBV6-5 with TRBJ1-1; TRBD1 might be the D (5 bases). Germline CDR1 MNHEY, CDR2 SVGAGI. The CDR3 spans 11 residues. The V and J ends lost 2 bases and 7 bases respectively, with 5 bases between them. The CDR3 sequence is CASSYGGEAFF. The CDR3 DNA follows: TGTGCCAGCAGTTACGGGGGTGAAGCTTTCTTT.

The chain links TRBV27 to TRBJ2-7; 8 bases line up with TRBD1. V trimming: 2 bases; J trimming: 2 bases; junction bases outside the gene matches: 5. Germline CDR1 and CDR2: MNHEY and SMNVEV (reference sequence). The CDR3 sequence is 15 residues long. The CDR3 protein is CASSLSRGLTYEQYV. The DNA for the CDR3 is TGTGCCAGCAGTTTAAGCAGGGGGCTCACCTACGAGCAGTACGTC.

There are many counts of this clone. J is TRBJ2-7 and V is TRBV30; weak D call: TRBD2 (6 bases). Per the germline V gene, CDR1 is GTSNPN and CDR2 is SVGIG (reference sequence). Deletions cut 3 bases from V and 3 bases from J, with 15 bases between. The CDR3 extends over 14 amino acids. The CDR3 is CAWSPGVSGYEQYF. The DNA of the CDR3 is TGTGCCTGGAGCCCCGGGGTTAGCGGCTACGAGCAGTACTTC. The full variable domain, in which reference TRBV30 and TRBJ2-7 provide the parts outside the CDR3, is SQTIHQWPATLVQPVGSPLSLECTVEGTSNPNLYWYRQAAGRGLQLLFYSVGIGQISSEVPQNLSASRPQDRQFILSSKKLLLSDSGFYLCAWSPGVSGYEQYFGPGTRLTVT.

This clone was observed at least ten times. The chain uses TRBV7-9 and TRBJ2-1, with D unresolved. The CDR3 sequence is 14 residues long. The germline V gene encodes CDR1 SEHNR and CDR2 FQNEAQ (reference sequence). V was trimmed by 4 bases and J by 4 bases, leaving 11 bases between them. This CDR3 reads CASSSSAIYNEQFF. In nucleotides, the CDR3 is TGTGCCAGCAGCTCCAGCGCCATTTACAATGAGCAGTTCTTC.

This CDR3 reads CASSFRGNTEAFF. CDR3 DNA sequence: TGCGCCAGCAGCTTCAGGGGGAACACTGAAGCTTTCTTT. The chain links TRBV5-1 to TRBJ1-1, with D possibly matching TRBD1 (6 bases). CDR1 and CDR2 from the germline V gene are SGHRS and YFSETQ. CDR3 length: 13 residues. The V end lost 2 bases, the J end lost 1 base, and 6 bases lay between the germline ends.

In its sample, this clone is medium-sized (0.01 to 0.1%). The chain couples TRBV5-6 to TRBJ2-2, with D tentatively TRBD1 (6 bases). The CDR3 is 16 amino acids. Germline V lookup: CDR1 SGHDT, CDR2 YYEEEE. V was trimmed by 0 bases and J by 2 bases, leaving 11 bases between them. The CDR3 DNA sequence: TGTGCCAGCAGCTTGGCCTGGACAGTTAACACCGGGGAGCTGTTTTTT. Translated: CASSLAWTVNTGELFF.